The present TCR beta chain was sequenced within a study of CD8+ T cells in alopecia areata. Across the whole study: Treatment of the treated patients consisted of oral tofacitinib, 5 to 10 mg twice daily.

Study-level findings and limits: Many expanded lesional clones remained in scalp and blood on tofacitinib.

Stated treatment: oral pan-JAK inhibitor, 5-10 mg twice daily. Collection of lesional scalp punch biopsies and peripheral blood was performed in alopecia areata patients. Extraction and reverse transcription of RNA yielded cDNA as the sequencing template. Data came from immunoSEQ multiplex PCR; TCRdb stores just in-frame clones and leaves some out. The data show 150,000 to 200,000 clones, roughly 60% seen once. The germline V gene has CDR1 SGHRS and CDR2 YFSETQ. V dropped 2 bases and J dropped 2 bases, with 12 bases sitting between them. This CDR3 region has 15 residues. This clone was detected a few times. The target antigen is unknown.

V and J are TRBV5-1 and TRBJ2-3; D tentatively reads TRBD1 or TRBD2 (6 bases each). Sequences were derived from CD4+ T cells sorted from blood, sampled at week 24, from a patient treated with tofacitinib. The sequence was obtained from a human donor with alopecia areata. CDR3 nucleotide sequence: TGCGCCAGCAGCTTAAGGGGGGTGCACACAGATACGCAGTATTTT. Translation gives CASSLRGVHTDTQYF.